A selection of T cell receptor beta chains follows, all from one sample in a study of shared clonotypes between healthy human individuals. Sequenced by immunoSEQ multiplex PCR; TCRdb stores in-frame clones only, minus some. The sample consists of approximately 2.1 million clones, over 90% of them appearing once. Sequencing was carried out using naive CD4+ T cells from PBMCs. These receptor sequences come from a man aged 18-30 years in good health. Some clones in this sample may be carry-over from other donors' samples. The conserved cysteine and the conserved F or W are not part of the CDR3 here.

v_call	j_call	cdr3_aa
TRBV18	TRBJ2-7	ASSPGLIGEQY
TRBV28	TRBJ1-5	ASSRGTDGSNQPQH
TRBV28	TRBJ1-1	ASRLGTEAF
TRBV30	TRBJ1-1	AWSVSINTEAF
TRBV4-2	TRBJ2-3	ASSQSAGAGTDTQY
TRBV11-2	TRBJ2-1	ASSPRADWSRGQF
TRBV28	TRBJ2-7	ASSLSGISYEQY
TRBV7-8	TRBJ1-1	ASSFGGLVEAF
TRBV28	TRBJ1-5	ASNRHPNGPQH
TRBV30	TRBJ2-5	AWRQQETQY
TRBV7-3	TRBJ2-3	ASSPYYRDTQY
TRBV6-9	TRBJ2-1	ASRVGQVGGEQF
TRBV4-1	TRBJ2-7	ASSQAAGQTLYEQY
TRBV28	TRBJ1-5	ASSPLGQGDNQPQH
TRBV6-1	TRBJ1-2	ASSEGGGYYGYT
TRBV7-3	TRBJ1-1	ASSRQGDTEAF
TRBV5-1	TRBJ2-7	ASSLGGPSSYEQY
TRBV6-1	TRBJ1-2	ASRSEQSFYGYT
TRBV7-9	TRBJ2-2	ASSLMFGELF
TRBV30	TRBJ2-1	AWSRGSGEYNEQF
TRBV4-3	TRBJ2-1	ASSRGRGYNEQF
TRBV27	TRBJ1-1	ASSLAGPNTEAF
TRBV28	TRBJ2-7	ASSSSWGTGHSYEQY